This T cell receptor beta chain was found in a study of CD8+CD57+ T cells in acquired aplastic anemia. At the level of the study: The study obtained an average of around 2.9 ug of DNA from sorted CD4+ and CD8+ cells.

Genomic DNA, the template, was used for profiling of the TCR beta VDJ and CDR3. TCRdb used MiXCR to reprocess the reads, holding one entry per CDR3 protein. The sample has approximately 200,000 distinct CDR3 sequences; under 65% are singletons. Comment on this clonotype: Its antigen is currently unknown. The missing conserved phenylalanine or tryptophan at the end of this CDR3 makes a read error likely.

Points from the study as a whole: Both patients and controls carried the same twenty-nine CD8+ CDR3 sequences.

The germline V gene has CDR1 LNHDA and CDR2 SQIVND (reference sequence). This CDR3 spans 14 amino acids. V was pared by 5 bases and J by 0 bases, with 11 bases between. The chain is built from TRBV19 and TRBJ2-7, with D uncertain. Sample: sorted CD4+, CD8+, or CD8+CD57+ T cells (not recorded which) from PBMCs. The sequence derives from a human donor in good health. CDR3 loop: CASSPRSNSYEQYL. CDR3 nucleotides: TGTGCCAGTAGTCCCCGGAGCAACTCCTACGAGCAGTACCTC.